This passage covers 5 T cell receptor beta chains from one sample sequenced in a study of T cell repertoires in cytomegalovirus infection. Their recognized antigens are unknown. TCRdb recomputed calls from the reads with MiXCR, one row per CDR3 protein. Of about 57,000 distinct CDR3 sequences detected, 20% to 25% appear once; the ten largest clones hold over 65%. The specimen was CD8+ T cells from cultured PBMCs, collected from culture after CMV antigen stimulation. These receptors all come from a human donor in good health (CMV status not recorded). Some clones in this sample may be carry-over from other donors' samples.

This rearrangement joins TRBV6-6 to TRBJ1-2; 9 bases fit TRBD1. The CDR3 totals 17 residues. Trimming removed 4 bases from V and 4 bases from J; junction bases left unmatched: 13. The germline V gene encodes CDR1 MNHNY and CDR2 SVGAGI (reference sequence). The CDR3 sequence: CASSSPYRGLKSYGYTF. The CDR3 DNA sequence: TGTGCCAGCAGTTCCCCATACAGGGGGCTAAAATCCTATGGCTACACCTTC.

The V and J genes are TRBV4-1 and TRBJ2-3; the match to TRBD2 covers 11 bases. The V gene end was trimmed by 2 bases and the J gene end by 3 bases; junction bases not matched to a gene: 13. The CDR3 contains 19 residues. The germline V gene has CDR1 MGHRA and CDR2 YSYEKL. CDR3 protein: CASSQPLSPSGGLTDTQYF. The CDR3 nucleotides are TGCGCCAGCAGCCAACCACTATCACCTAGCGGGGGGTTAACAGATACGCAGTATTTT.

About this clonotype itself: A junction end diverges from the germline sequence, so it may reflect a read error. The rearrangement links TRBV10-3 to TRBJ1-1; no reliable D call. In germline, CDR1 is ENHRY, CDR2 SYGVKD. The CDR3 runs 12 residues. The CDR3 DNA follows: TGTGCCATCAGTGAGTCGACTTCTGAAGCTTACTTT. It is translated as CAISESTSEAYF.

The chain carries TRBV12-3 or TRBV12-4 and TRBJ1-6; no firm D call. V was cut by 6 bases and J by 8 bases, with 8 bases left in between. CDR3 length: 12 amino acids. CDR3 nucleotide sequence: TGTGCCAGCAGCTGGGAAGATTCACCCCTCCACTTT. It codes for CASSWEDSPLHF.

This clonotype was counted a few times. V usage is TRBV7-2 and J usage is TRBJ2-5; D is uncertain. The CDR3 length is 14 residues. Trimming took 2 bases from V and 4 from J, leaving 11 bases between them. The germline V gene encodes CDR1 SGHTA and CDR2 FQGNSA. CDR3 DNA sequence: TGTGCCAGCAGCTTAAACCGTGGAAGAGAGACCCAGTACTTC. This encodes CASSLNRGRETQYF.